Each of the 4 T cell receptor beta chains below was sequenced from the same sample in a study of molecular identifiers for immune sequencing clone quantification. A single record per CDR3 protein comes from TCRdb applying MiXCR to the PCR reads. Of about 640,000 distinct CDR3 sequences listed, 15% to 20% are singletons. The specimen was naive CD8+ T cells from blood, with Jurkat cell RNA spiked in. As for subset: FACS-sorted CD8+CD4-CCR7+CD45RA+ naive T cells. The receptors stem from a human donor in good health. Some libraries in this study had Jurkat cell RNA spiked in.

This clonotype was picked up many times. The chain has TRBV7-9 and TRBJ1-3; 7 bases match TRBD1. The CDR3 sequence is 15 residues long. From germline, CDR1 is SEHNR and CDR2 FQNEAQ (reference sequence). V lost 4 bases, J lost 2 bases, and 5 bases stayed unmatched. This CDR3 is CASSSTDRAGNTIYF. For the CDR3, the DNA is TGTGCCAGCAGCTCCACTGACAGGGCTGGAAACACCATATATTTT.

This clonotype was seen ten or more times. J is TRBJ2-7 and V is TRBV7-9; D is unclear. CDR1 and CDR2 from the germline V gene are SEHNR and FQNEAQ (reference sequence). The CDR3 runs 11 residues. The V gene lost 5 bases and the J gene lost 7 bases, with 9 bases spanning the gap. The CDR3 loop reads CASSPDFEQYF. The CDR3 nucleotides read TGTGCCAGCAGCCCAGACTTTGAGCAGTACTTC. Using reference TRBV7-9 and TRBJ2-7 for the parts outside the CDR3, the full variable domain is DTGVSQNPRHKITKRGQNVTFRCDPISEHNRLYWYRQTLGQGPEFLTYFQNEAQLEKSRLLSDRFSAERPKGSFSTLEIQRTEQGDSAMYLCASSPDFEQYFGPGTRLTVT.

This clonotype was picked up many times. J is TRBJ2-7 and V is TRBV30; 8 positions agree with TRBD1. V shed 0 bases, J shed 5 bases, and the junction held 3 bases outside the gene matches. Germline V lookup: CDR1 GTSNPN, CDR2 SVGIG (reference sequence). This CDR3 region has 13 residues. This chain's CDR3 is CAWSVQGGDEQYF. Here the CDR3 DNA reads TGTGCCTGGAGTGTACAGGGGGGCGACGAGCAGTACTTC.

This clonotype was picked up a small number of times. The chain employs TRBV30 and TRBJ2-1; 9 nucleotides agree with TRBD2. Germline assignment: CDR1 GTSNPN and CDR2 SVGIG (reference sequence). The CDR3 loop spans 15 amino acids. The ends lost 3 bases at V and 6 bases at J; junction bases unmatched: 9. The CDR3: CAWSPGAGGFNEQFF. For the CDR3, the DNA is TGTGCCTGGAGCCCTGGGGCGGGGGGGTTCAATGAGCAGTTCTTC.